One sample yielded the 7 T cell receptor beta chains listed below, sequenced in a study of blood T cell repertoires in COVID-19. Repertoires were generated with immunoSEQ multiplex PCR, while TCRdb's copy carries only in-frame clones and drops some. Here the sample spans around 300,000 clones, about 87% being singletons. The specimen was PBMCs or T cells enriched from blood (not recorded which). The source is a woman younger than 45 who had recovered from COVID-19.

The V and J genes are TRBV7-9 and TRBJ1-1; 8 bases agree with TRBD1. Losses at the gene ends were 5 bases for V and 4 bases for J; bases not matched to a gene: 6. Germline values: CDR1 SEHNR, CDR2 FQNEAQ (reference sequence). The CDR3 is 14 residues long. The CDR3 reads CASSAGTGLTEAFF. Written as DNA, the CDR3 is TGTGCCAGCAGCGCCGGGACAGGCCTCACTGAAGCTTTCTTT.

V gene TRBV6-2 or TRBV6-3 combines with J gene TRBJ1-5; 9 nucleotides match TRBD1. Germline V lookup: CDR1 MNHEY, CDR2 SVGEGT. The junction had 7 bases not matched to a gene; V was cut back by 5 bases and J by 5 bases. The CDR3 is 15 residues long. CDR3: CASSLGTGTHQPQHF. In nucleotides, the CDR3 is TGTGCCAGCAGTCTCGGGACAGGGACCCATCAGCCCCAGCATTTT.

The chain employs TRBV19 and TRBJ1-2, with D hard to call. The CDR3 covers 15 residues. The germline V and J ends were trimmed by 6 bases and 0 bases, with 14 bases remaining between them. CDR1 is LNHDA, CDR2 SQIVND, per germline (reference sequence). The CDR3 is CASRVSRSTNYGYTF. In DNA, the CDR3 is TGTGCCAGTAGGGTTTCCCGTTCTACTAACTATGGCTACACCTTC.

The V call is TRBV21-1, the J call TRBJ1-4; the D call TRBD1 from the table was never checked on the DNA. TRBV21-1 is a listed pseudogene. This CDR3 has 14 residues. The DNA of the CDR3 is TGTGCCAGCAGCAAAGCCAGGGGGAGGGAAAAACTGTTTTTT. Amino acids: CASSKARGREKLFF.

V usage is TRBV4-1 and J usage is TRBJ2-7, with a tentative D call TRBD2 (5 bases). V lost 1 base and J lost 2, with 9 bases in between. From germline, CDR1 is MGHRA and CDR2 YSYEKL. The CDR3 has 14 amino acids. CDR3 amino acids: CASSQGPGTYEQYF. The CDR3 DNA sequence: TGCGCCAGCAGCCAAGGACCGGGAACCTACGAGCAGTACTTC.

This chain uses TRBV11-2 with TRBJ1-5; D is uncertain. V gave up 5 bases and J gave up 6 bases, with 11 bases separating them. Germline loops: CDR1 SGHAT, CDR2 FQNNGV. The CDR3 loop spans 13 amino acids. CDR3 region: CASSPGAGQPQHF. The CDR3 region has the DNA TGTGCCAGCAGCCCGGGTGCTGGTCAGCCCCAGCATTTT.

CDR3: CATHLVRGVYGYTF. CDR3 DNA: TGTGCCACTCACCTTGTCAGGGGCGTGTATGGCTACACCTTC. The chain is built from TRBV6-5 and TRBJ1-2; D is perhaps TRBD1 (6 bases). Germline CDR1 is MNHEY and CDR2 is SVGAGI. With 10 bases removed from V and 5 bases from J, the gap between germline ends came to 20 bases. This CDR3 region has 14 residues.